A selection of T cell receptor beta chains follows, all from one sample in a study of regulatory T cells in long-lasting Graves disease. A single record per CDR3 protein comes from TCRdb applying MiXCR to the multiplex PCR reads. The repertoire holds 400,000 or so distinct CDR3 sequences, with around 21% as singletons. The sample in question was peripheral blood mononuclear cells (PBMCs), obtained when the disease was refractory, from a patient treated with antithyroid drugs. All receptors derive from a female donor with Graves disease. CDR3s include the opening cysteine and the closing phenylalanine or tryptophan.

v_gene	j_gene	CDR3aa
TRBV5-5	TRBJ1-1	CASSLVQLTNTEAFF
TRBV30	TRBJ1-2	CAWSQGLEGYTF
TRBV27	TRBJ2-7	CASSSLATSYEQYF
TRBV6-2/TRBV6-3	TRBJ1-1	CASSSPGQGTNTEAFF
TRBV28	TRBJ2-7	CASRLAGEYEQYF
TRBV11-2	TRBJ2-2	CASSHEGNRPGELFF
TRBV29-1	TRBJ2-5	CSVGTSQETQYF
TRBV6-2/TRBV6-3	TRBJ1-3	CATGGTSDFSGNTIYF
TRBV6-2/TRBV6-3	TRBJ2-5	CASSYDIWETQYF
TRBV5-4	TRBJ2-2	CASSHWTSGSTGELFF
TRBV28	NA	CASAGFSYEQYF
TRBV27	TRBJ1-6	CASSFERMGNSPLHF
TRBV9	TRBJ2-5	CASSVVGGGALETQYF
TRBV7-2	TRBJ1-4	CASSLGRGVGEKLFF
TRBV12-5	TRBJ1-2	CASGLVDPWTRKLYGYTF
TRBV7-2	TRBJ2-4	CASSLGHEYGIQYF
TRBV6-1	TRBJ1-1	CATFASRQFRTEAFF
TRBV12-3/TRBV12-4	TRBJ2-1	CASGLVSLPSRNANEQFF
TRBV12-3/TRBV12-4	TRBJ2-3	CASSRVAGGTDTQYF
TRBV12-3/TRBV12-4	TRBJ1-3	CASSSRGLVGNTIYF
TRBV12-3/TRBV12-4	TRBJ2-1	CASSPTPGGAEQFF
TRBV3-1	TRBJ2-5	CASSHQLAGAETQYF
TRBV7-9	TRBJ2-6	CASSILSGANVLTF
TRBV27	TRBJ1-1	CASSLYLPPREGEAFF
TRBV28	TRBJ1-6	CASSFSGTGPRWNSPLHF
TRBV7-2	TRBJ2-5	CASSFGYFGQGARETQYF
TRBV28	TRBJ2-5	CASSSRQGIQETQYF
TRBV6-9	TRBJ2-3	CASSSPSGRYGDTQYF
TRBV10-3	TRBJ1-5	CAISEQGVSNQPQHF
TRBV6-1	TRBJ1-1	CASSLKTGRGAFF
TRBV28	TRBJ1-1	CASSPPLGAGTEAFF
TRBV30	TRBJ1-1	CAWDMNTEAFF
TRBV27	TRBJ2-4	CASRDRVESAYIQYF
TRBV11-3	TRBJ2-2	CASSMGWNTGELFF
TRBV24-1	TRBJ1-4	CATSDPRWGEKLFF
TRBV12-3/TRBV12-4	TRBJ1-5	CASSLNPPGNQPQHF
TRBV19	TRBJ2-2	CASSIPAGANTGELFF
TRBV7-2	TRBJ1-4	CASSLGGTKVLFF